What follows are 17 T cell receptor beta chains derived from one specimen sequenced in a study of shared clonotypes between healthy human individuals (TCRdb year 2020). Library preparation employed the immunoSEQ multiplex PCR assay. TCRdb limited this immuneACCESS table to in-frame rearrangements with V and J called. A share of clones is missing; checked studies link under half to unresolved V genes, and the rest is unexplained. Within this sample are about 460,000 clones, with roughly four fifths of them counted one time only. Of the sample, approximately 12% is held by the ten largest clones. Sample: PBMCs. Receptor source: a woman aged 35 to 49 in good health. Some clones in this sample may be carry-over from other donors' samples.

CDR3: CASSISPRAREWGQETQYF. The CDR3 coding sequence is TGTGCCAGTAGTATCTCCCCCAGGGCGCGGGAGTGGGGGCAAGAGACCCAGTACTTC. V and J are TRBV19 and TRBJ2-5; 7 bases map to TRBD2. The CDR3 loop spans 19 amino acids. The V gene end was trimmed by 3 bases and the J gene end by 2 bases; junction bases not matched to a gene: 18. Germline lookup yields CDR1 LNHDA and CDR2 SQIVND (reference sequence).

This clone was detected many times. J is TRBJ1-5 and V is TRBV6-1; a weak D match, TRBD1 (5 bases). V lost 2 bases and J lost 7, with 12 bases in between. The CDR3 runs 14 residues. The germline V gene has CDR1 MNHNS and CDR2 SASEGT. The CDR3 DNA is TGTGCCAGCAGTGAAATGGACAAGTGGCAGCCCCAGCATTTT. It codes for CASSEMDKWQPQHF.

This clone was counted once. J is TRBJ2-7 and V is TRBV7-3, with 10 bases lining up with TRBD1. There are 14 residues in the CDR3. J was trimmed by 3 bases and V by 1 base; bases with no gene match: 0. Germline V gene sequence: CDR1 SGHTA, CDR2 FQGTGA. The DNA of the CDR3 is TGTGCCAGCAGCTTAAGGACAGGGGGCTACGAGCAGTACTTC. Protein product: CASSLRTGGYEQYF.

V and J are TRBV10-3 and TRBJ2-3, with 14 bases aligning to TRBD2. Germline trimming cut 6 bases from V and 4 bases from J; bases unmatched to any gene: 3. The CDR3 totals 15 residues. Germline CDR1 reads ENHRY; CDR2 reads SYGVKD. The CDR3 loop reads CAISGLAGGPDTQYF. CDR3 DNA sequence: TGTGCCATCAGCGGACTAGCGGGAGGCCCAGATACGCAGTATTTT.

This chain links TRBV19 with TRBJ2-2; 8 nucleotides match TRBD1. The V segment lost 3 bases and the J segment 0 bases; nucleotides outside the gene matches: 3. Germline lookup yields CDR1 LNHDA and CDR2 SQIVND (reference sequence). The CDR3 contains 16 residues. The CDR3 spells CASSMQTGANTGELFF. CDR3 nucleotide sequence: TGTGCCAGTAGTATGCAGACAGGGGCGAACACCGGGGAGCTGTTTTTT.

V usage is TRBV7-9 and J usage is TRBJ2-7; 10 positions agree with TRBD1. V lost 4 bases and J lost 6; bases outside the gene matches: 15. CDR1 and CDR2 from the germline V gene are SEHNR and FQNEAQ (reference sequence). This CDR3 has 17 residues. The chain's CDR3 is CASSSTREGQGLGEQYF. CDR3 DNA: TGTGCCAGCAGCTCCACCCGGGAGGGACAGGGGCTTGGCGAGCAGTACTTC.

The chain joins TRBV7-2 to TRBJ1-1, with 8 bases matching TRBD1. CDR3 length: 14 amino acids. J lost 4 bases, V lost 5 bases, and 6 bases had no gene match. The germline gives CDR1 SGHTA, CDR2 FQGNSA. The CDR3 DNA follows: TGTGCCAGCAGCCTCAACCAGGGGGCCACTGAAGCTTTCTTT. Amino acid sequence: CASSLNQGATEAFF.

A word on this clone: A read error is possible here, since a much larger clone lies one base away. Here the CDR3 reads CASSLLGVAGGEAQYF. CDR3 sequence (DNA): TGTGCCAGCAGCTTATTGGGTGTGGCGGGGGGAGAGGCCCAGTACTTC. V usage is TRBV11-2 and J usage is TRBJ2-5; 8 nucleotides line up with TRBD2. This CDR3 spans 16 amino acids. Germline V lookup: CDR1 SGHAT, CDR2 FQNNGV.

On this clone itself: The likely explanation is a read error, given a far larger clone one base away. V is TRBV4-2 and J is TRBJ2-6; 7 bases are shared with TRBD1. Germline V gives CDR1 LGHNA, CDR2 YNFKEQ. The CDR3 consists of 18 residues. The CDR3 sequence is CASSVPGQLSSGANVLAF. The CDR3 DNA sequence: TGTGCCAGCAGCGTACCGGGACAGCTTTCCTCTGGGGCCAACGTCCTGGCTTTC.

The V gene is TRBV6-5, the J gene TRBJ2-7; D perhaps matches TRBD2 (6 bases). Germline CDR1 MNHEY, CDR2 SVGAGI. The CDR3 extends over 13 amino acids. V lost 8 bases to trimming and J lost 4 bases, with 15 bases between them. The DNA of the CDR3 is TGTGCCAGCGGGAAGGTTCGGGGGTACGAGCAGTACTTC. As protein: CASGKVRGYEQYF.

The rearrangement uses TRBV2 and TRBJ2-4, with D unclear. The germline CDR1 and CDR2 sequences are SNHLY and FYNNEI. V lost 4 bases and J 6 bases, leaving 13 bases between the germline ends. This CDR3 is built from 14 residues. The CDR3 loop is CASSGSAGSNIQYF. The CDR3 DNA reads as TGTGCCAGCAGTGGGTCGGCAGGCTCAAACATTCAGTACTTC.

The V gene is TRBV11-2, the J gene TRBJ2-7; 9 bases map to TRBD1. V gave up 6 bases and J gave up 4 bases; unmatched junction bases: 10. The CDR3 loop spans 15 amino acids. Germline CDR1 SGHAT, CDR2 FQNNGV. The DNA of the CDR3 is TGTGCCAGCAGTTCCGGGACAGGGATACCATACGAGCAGTACTTC. Amino acid sequence: CASSSGTGIPYEQYF.

The table lists this clone with many counts. The CDR3 nucleotides are TGTGCCAGCACCCTCGGCTCCGCGAACACTGAAGCTTTCTTT. Its translation: CASTLGSANTEAFF. V usage is TRBV6-1 and J usage is TRBJ1-1; the D is unclear. This CDR3 is built from 14 residues. Trimming stripped 7 bases from V and 1 base from J, with 13 bases between. The germline gives CDR1 MNHNS, CDR2 SASEGT.

This clone turned up a few times. The V and J genes are TRBV11-2 and TRBJ2-7; TRBD1 aligns across 8 bases. V lost 1 base and J lost 4; bases outside the gene matches: 6. The V gene's germline CDR1 is SGHAT and CDR2 FQNNGV. This CDR3 comprises 15 residues. The CDR3 loop is CASSLASDRVYEQYF. In nucleotides, the CDR3 is TGTGCCAGCAGCTTAGCGTCGGACAGGGTATACGAGCAGTACTTC.

Many counts were recorded for this clone. The V call is TRBV13, the J call TRBJ2-1, with 9 bases that match TRBD2. The V gene's germline CDR1 is PRHDT and CDR2 FYEKMQ (reference sequence). CDR3 length: 17 amino acids. With 3 bases clipped from V and 0 bases from J, the junction kept 6 bases outside the gene matches. The CDR3 DNA follows: TGTGCCAGCAGCTTTGGGACTAGCTTATACTCCTACAATGAGCAGTTCTTC. It translates to CASSFGTSLYSYNEQFF.

The chain combines TRBV7-9 with TRBJ1-2; D may be TRBD1 (5 bases). The length of the CDR3 is 13 residues. Trimming took off 1 base at V and 8 bases at J, with 11 bases between the two ends. Per the germline V gene, CDR1 is SEHNR and CDR2 is FQNEAQ (reference sequence). CDR3 DNA: TGTGCCAGCAGCTTAGGGGAGGGGTACGGCTACACCTTC. Translating it yields CASSLGEGYGYTF. Full variable domain (missing parts from reference TRBV7-9 and TRBJ1-2): DTGVSQNPRHKITKRGQNVTFRCDPISEHNRLYWYRQTLGQGPEFLTYFQNEAQLEKSRLLSDRFSAERPKGSFSTLEIQRTEQGDSAMYLCASSLGEGYGYTFGSGTRLTVV.

V is TRBV9 and J is TRBJ2-5, with 11 bases fitting TRBD2. V trimming: 2 bases; J trimming: 3 bases; junction bases outside the gene matches: 0. Germline V CDR1 and CDR2: SGDLS, YYNGEE. The CDR3 sequence is 14 residues long. CDR3 sequence reads: CASSVTSGKETQYF. Here the CDR3 DNA reads TGTGCCAGCAGCGTGACTAGCGGGAAAGAGACCCAGTACTTC.